Listed below are T cell receptor beta chains from one sample, sequenced in a study of T cell responses to AZD1222 COVID-19 vaccine. Using immunoSEQ multiplex PCR, the repertoire was profiled, and TCRdb retains in-frame clones only, with some absent. The sample includes 120,000 or so clones, 75% to 95% of them seen just once. Sequencing was performed on peripheral blood, taken on day 0 of AZD1222 vaccination. Source of these receptors: an adult in good health. CDR3s include the opening cysteine and the closing phenylalanine or tryptophan. D genes are given only for firm matches. The size entry is marked missing in some rows and otherwise reads once, few, many or a size class.

size,J,D,V,CDR3,DNA
.,TRBJ2-1,.,TRBV5-4,CASSALAGNSNNEQFF,TGTGCCAGCAGCGCCCTGGCCGGGAATTCTAACAATGAGCAGTTCTTC
.,TRBJ1-5,.,TRBV19,CASSMGGLQPQHF,TGTGCCAGTAGTATGGGGGGCCTTCAGCCCCAGCATTTT
.,TRBJ2-1,.,TRBV12-3/TRBV12-4,CASSLASVNEQFF,TGTGCCAGCAGTTTAGCTAGCGTTAATGAGCAGTTCTTC
.,TRBJ2-1,TRBD2,TRBV11-3,CASSRTSGSNEQFF,TGTGCCAGCAGCCGGACTAGCGGGAGCAATGAGCAGTTCTTC
.,TRBJ1-1,.,TRBV5-6,CASSLTGTQAFF,TGTGCCAGCAGCCTTACAGGGACTCAAGCTTTCTTT
.,TRBJ2-1,TRBD2,TRBV5-1,CASSELAGVYNEQFF,TGCGCCAGCAGCGAACTAGCGGGGGTGTACAATGAGCAGTTCTTC
.,TRBJ2-1,TRBD2,TRBV13,CASSFGGRAINEQFF,TGTGCCAGCAGCTTCGGGGGGAGGGCCATAAATGAGCAGTTCTTC
.,TRBJ1-2,TRBD1,TRBV5-4,CASSRGQGADGYTF,TGTGCCAGCAGCCGAGGACAGGGGGCTGATGGCTACACCTTC
.,TRBJ1-5,.,TRBV10-3,CAIRQDGPAQHF,TGTGCCATCAGACAAGACGGACCAGCCCAGCATTTT
.,TRBJ1-6,TRBD1,TRBV5-4,CASSLATGVDSPLHF,TGTGCCAGCAGCTTGGCCACAGGGGTTGATTCACCCCTCCACTTT
.,TRBJ2-7,.,TRBV2,CASTDAAGWLYEQYF,TGTGCCAGTACCGACGCGGCGGGGTGGTTATACGAGCAGTACTTC
.,TRBJ1-1,.,TRBV5-4,CASSLQENTEAFF,TGTGCCAGCAGCTTGCAGGAGAACACTGAAGCTTTCTTT
.,TRBJ2-7,TRBD1,TRBV30,CAWSRQGAGEQYF,TGTGCCTGGAGTCGGCAGGGGGCAGGCGAGCAGTACTTC
.,TRBJ2-1,.,TRBV5-1,CASSLAGSGWNEQFF,TGCGCCAGCAGCTTGGCCGGCTCCGGGTGGAATGAGCAGTTCTTC
once,TRBJ1-2,TRBD1,TRBV12-3/TRBV12-4,CASSQTGSYGYTF,TGTGCCAGCAGCCAGACAGGGTCCTATGGCTACACCTTC
.,TRBJ2-7,TRBD1,TRBV27,CASSLGLLGTGGPYEQYF,TGTGCCAGCAGCTTAGGCCTTTTGGGGACAGGGGGACCCTACGAGCAGTACTTC
.,TRBJ1-2,.,TRBV2,CASSESGVVGYTF,TGTGCCAGCAGTGAATCAGGGGTTGTTGGCTACACCTTC
.,TRBJ2-3,.,TRBV10-3,CAIRDSTDTQYF,TGTGCCATCAGGGACAGCACAGATACGCAGTATTTT
.,TRBJ1-5,TRBD1,TRBV30,CAWSVPAGGSNQPQHF,TGTGCCTGGAGTGTACCGGCAGGGGGTAGCAATCAGCCCCAGCATTTT
.,TRBJ2-2,TRBD2,TRBV6-2/TRBV6-3,CASSYSAGGPQTGELFF,TGTGCCAGCAGTTACTCAGCGGGAGGCCCGCAAACCGGGGAGCTGTTTTTT
.,TRBJ2-7,TRBD2,TRBV27,CASSPRQGTSGLSYEQYF,TGTGCCAGCAGTCCACGACAGGGGACTAGCGGGCTTTCCTACGAGCAGTACTTC
.,TRBJ1-2,TRBD1,TRBV5-1,CASSRGQQTNYGYTF,TGCGCCAGCAGCCGGGGACAGCAAACTAACTATGGCTACACCTTC